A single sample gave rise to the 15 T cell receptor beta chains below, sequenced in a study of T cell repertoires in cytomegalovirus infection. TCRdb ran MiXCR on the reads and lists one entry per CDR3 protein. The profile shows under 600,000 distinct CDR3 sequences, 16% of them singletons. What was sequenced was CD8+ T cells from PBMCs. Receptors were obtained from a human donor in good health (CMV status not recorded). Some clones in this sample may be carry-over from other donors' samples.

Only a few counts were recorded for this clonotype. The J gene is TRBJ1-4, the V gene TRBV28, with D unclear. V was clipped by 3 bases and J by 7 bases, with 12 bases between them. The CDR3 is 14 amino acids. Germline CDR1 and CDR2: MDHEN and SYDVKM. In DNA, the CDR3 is TGTGCCAGCAGTTTCCGCCAGGAAGGTGAAAAACTGTTTTTT. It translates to CASSFRQEGEKLFF.

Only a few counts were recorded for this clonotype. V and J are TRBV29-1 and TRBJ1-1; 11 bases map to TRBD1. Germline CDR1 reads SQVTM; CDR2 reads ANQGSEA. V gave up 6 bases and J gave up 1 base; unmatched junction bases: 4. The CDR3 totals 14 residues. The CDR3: CSVDGQGANTEAFF. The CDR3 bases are TGCAGCGTGGATGGACAGGGGGCGAACACTGAAGCTTTCTTT. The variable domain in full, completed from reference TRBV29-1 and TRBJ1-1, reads SAVISQKPSRDICQRGTSLTIQCQVDSQVTMMFWYRQQPGQSLTLIATANQGSEATYESGFVIDKFPISRPNLTFSTLTVSNMSPEDSSIYLCSVDGQGANTEAFFGQGTRLTVV.

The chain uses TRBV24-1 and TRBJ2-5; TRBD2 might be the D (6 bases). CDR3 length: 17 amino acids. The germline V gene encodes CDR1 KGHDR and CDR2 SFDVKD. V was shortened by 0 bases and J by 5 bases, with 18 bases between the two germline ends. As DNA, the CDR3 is TGTGCCACCAGTGATTTGCAAATCGGGCGGGATGGGGAGACCCAGTACTTC. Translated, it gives CATSDLQIGRDGETQYF.

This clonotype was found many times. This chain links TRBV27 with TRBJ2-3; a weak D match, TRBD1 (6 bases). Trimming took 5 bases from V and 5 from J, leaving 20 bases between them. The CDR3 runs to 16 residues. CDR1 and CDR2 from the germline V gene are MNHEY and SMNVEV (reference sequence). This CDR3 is CASSPSHPTGLDTQYF. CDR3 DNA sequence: TGTGCCAGCAGTCCCTCCCACCCTACAGGGTTAGATACGCAGTATTTT.

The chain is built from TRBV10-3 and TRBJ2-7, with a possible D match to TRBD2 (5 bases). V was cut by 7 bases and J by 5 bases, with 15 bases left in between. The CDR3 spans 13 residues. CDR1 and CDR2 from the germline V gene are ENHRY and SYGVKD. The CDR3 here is CAINRDSADEQYF. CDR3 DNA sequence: TGTGCCATCAACCGGGATTCAGCGGACGAGCAGTACTTC.

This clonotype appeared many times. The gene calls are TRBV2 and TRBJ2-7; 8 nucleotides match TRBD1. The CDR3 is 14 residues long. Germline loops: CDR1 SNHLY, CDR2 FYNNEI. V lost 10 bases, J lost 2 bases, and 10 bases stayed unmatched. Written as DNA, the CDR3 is TGTGCCATCAAGGAAGGGACAGGAGCCTACGAGCAGTACTTC. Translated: CAIKEGTGAYEQYF.

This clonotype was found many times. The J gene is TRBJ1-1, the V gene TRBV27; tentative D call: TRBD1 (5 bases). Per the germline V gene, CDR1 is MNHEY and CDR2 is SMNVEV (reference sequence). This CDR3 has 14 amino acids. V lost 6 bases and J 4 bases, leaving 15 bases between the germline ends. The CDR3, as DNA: TGTGCCAGCAGCCCACCCGGGGGAGGCACTGAAGCTTTCTTT. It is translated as CASSPPGGGTEAFF.

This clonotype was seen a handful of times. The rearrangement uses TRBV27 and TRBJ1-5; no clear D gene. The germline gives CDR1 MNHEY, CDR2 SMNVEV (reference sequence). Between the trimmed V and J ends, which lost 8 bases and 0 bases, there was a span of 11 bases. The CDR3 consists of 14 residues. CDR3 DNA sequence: TGTGCCAGCGGGTTCGGACTTAGCAATCAGCCCCAGCATTTT. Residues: CASGFGLSNQPQHF.

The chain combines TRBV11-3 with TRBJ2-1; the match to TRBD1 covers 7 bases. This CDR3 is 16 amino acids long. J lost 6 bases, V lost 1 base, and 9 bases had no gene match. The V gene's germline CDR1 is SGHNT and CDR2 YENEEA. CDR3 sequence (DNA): TGTGCCAGCAGCTTAGGGTACAGGGGAGCAATCAATGAGCAGTTCTTC. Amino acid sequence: CASSLGYRGAINEQFF.

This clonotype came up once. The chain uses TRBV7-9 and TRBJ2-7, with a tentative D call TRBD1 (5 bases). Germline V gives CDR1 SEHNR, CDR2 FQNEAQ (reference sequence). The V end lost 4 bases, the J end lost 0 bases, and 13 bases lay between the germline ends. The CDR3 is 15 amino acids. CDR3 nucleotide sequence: TGTGCCAGCAGCTCCGGAAGGGGATACTCCTACGAGCAGTACTTC. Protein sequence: CASSSGRGYSYEQYF.

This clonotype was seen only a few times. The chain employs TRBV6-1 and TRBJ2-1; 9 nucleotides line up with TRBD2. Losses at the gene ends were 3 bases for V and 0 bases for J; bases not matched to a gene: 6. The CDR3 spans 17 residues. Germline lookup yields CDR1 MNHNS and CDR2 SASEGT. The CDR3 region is CASSDPLAGASYNEQFF. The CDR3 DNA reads TGTGCCAGCAGTGACCCCTTAGCGGGAGCCTCCTACAATGAGCAGTTCTTC.

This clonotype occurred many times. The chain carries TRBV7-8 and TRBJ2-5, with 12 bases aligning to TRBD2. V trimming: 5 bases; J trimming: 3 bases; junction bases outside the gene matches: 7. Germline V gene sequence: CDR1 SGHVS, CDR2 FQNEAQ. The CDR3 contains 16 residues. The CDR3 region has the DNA TGTGCCAGCAGCCTCCGGACTAGCGGGATAAAAGAGACCCAGTACTTC. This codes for CASSLRTSGIKETQYF.

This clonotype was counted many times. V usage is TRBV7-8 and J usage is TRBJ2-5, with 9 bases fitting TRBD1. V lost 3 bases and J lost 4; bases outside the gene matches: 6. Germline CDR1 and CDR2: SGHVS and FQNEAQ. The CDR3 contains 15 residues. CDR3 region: CASSFWTGARETQYF. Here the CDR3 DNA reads TGTGCCAGCAGCTTCTGGACAGGGGCCCGAGAGACCCAGTACTTC.

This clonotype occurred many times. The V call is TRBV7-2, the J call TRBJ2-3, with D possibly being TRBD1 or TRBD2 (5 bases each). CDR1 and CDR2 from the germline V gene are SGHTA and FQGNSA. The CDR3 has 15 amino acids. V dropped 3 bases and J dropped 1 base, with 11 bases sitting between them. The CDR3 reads CASSFRDGRTDTQYF. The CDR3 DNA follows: TGTGCCAGCAGCTTCCGGGACGGCCGCACAGATACGCAGTATTTT.

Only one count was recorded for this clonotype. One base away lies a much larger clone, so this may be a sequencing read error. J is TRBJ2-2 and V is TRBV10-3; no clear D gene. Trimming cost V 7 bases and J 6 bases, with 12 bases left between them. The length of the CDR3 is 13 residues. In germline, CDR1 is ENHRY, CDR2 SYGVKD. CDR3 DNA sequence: TGTGCCATCATGCACGGTAACGCCGGGGAGCTGTTTTTT. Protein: CAIMHGNAGELFF.